Listed here are 3 T cell receptor beta chains from one sample, sequenced in a study of blood T cell repertoires in COVID-19 (dated by TCRdb to the early 2020s). Library method: the immunoSEQ multiplex PCR assay. TCRdb mirrors the immuneACCESS table, restricted to in-frame sequences. Some clones are absent from its copies; in checked studies, under half trace to an unresolved V gene, and the reason for the others is unknown. The sample data list approximately 350,000 clones, and more than 85% of these were observed just once. The ten largest make up just under 3% of the sample. Sequenced input: PBMCs or T cells enriched from blood (not recorded which). The source of these receptors is a woman in her twenties or thirties who had recovered from COVID-19.

This chain uses TRBV5-1 with TRBJ1-2; TRBD1 agrees at 7 bases. V was pared by 0 bases and J by 7 bases, with 6 bases of the junction left unmatched. The CDR3 sequence is 14 residues long. Germline lookup yields CDR1 SGHRS and CDR2 YFSETQ. In nucleotides, the CDR3 is TGCGCCAGCAGCTTGGACCAGGGGGGACGTGGCTACACCTTC. It codes for CASSLDQGGRGYTF.

The rearrangement joins TRBV6-1 to TRBJ1-2, with D unresolved. The CDR3 runs 15 residues. The V gene's germline CDR1 is MNHNS and CDR2 SASEGT. Trimming stripped 1 base from V and 6 bases from J, with 15 bases between. In DNA, the CDR3 is TGTGCCAGCAGTGAAGTTTGGTCCAGGATAGATGGCTACACCTTC. Protein product: CASSEVWSRIDGYTF.

The chain carries TRBV13 and TRBJ2-3; D perhaps matches TRBD1 (6 bases). The CDR3 sequence is 15 residues long. CDR1 is PRHDT, CDR2 FYEKMQ, per germline (reference sequence). V gave up 3 bases and J gave up 0 bases, with 10 bases separating them. DNA of the CDR3: TGTGCCAGCAGCTTTCGGACAGTAAGCACAGATACGCAGTATTTT. It specifies CASSFRTVSTDTQYF.